The source of this T cell receptor (beta chain) is a study of beta chain features in type 1 diabetes listed by TCRdb under 2018. Regarding the complete study: Patients and healthy donors did not differ in mean age, gender distribution, total cell number or subset yield. A total of approximately 110,000,000 sorted cells were examined across all samples, and a strong correlation was observed between cell number per subset and RNA yield. In the study, TCRB repertoires of sorted circulating CD4+ T cell subsets from recently diagnosed type 1 diabetes patients were compared with those of matched healthy donors. Regulatory and stem cell-like memory subsets were obtained from only 8 patients and roughly 8 healthy donors, while naive and central memory subsets were obtained from all 28 donors.

Comments on this clone: Its recognized antigen is unknown. Base quality data are lacking; no much larger clone is found one base away.

V ends up 7 bases short and J 2 bases short, with an unmatched junction base count of 9. According to the germline V gene, CDR1 reads SGHAT and CDR2 reads FQNNGV. Reading from cysteine to phenylalanine, the CDR3 counts 15 amino acids. CDR3 DNA is the only sequence kept; it has 45 bases, read in frame from the first base. A single peripheral blood draw of around 120 mL on average was collected from each donor into heparinised tubes. A BD FACSAria II was used to sort naive, central memory, regulatory and stem cell-like memory CD4+ T cells with a panel that included CD45RO, CCR7, CD25, CD127, CD95 and CD27. All sorted populations exceeded 95% purity. PBMCs were isolated right away by Lymphoprep density gradient centrifugation and were stained directly, without culture. Samples were stained and sorted in pairs, with one healthy donor and one patient per experiment, so that batch effects were minimized.

The High Capacity cDNA Reverse Transcription Kit was used to reverse transcribe all of the isolated RNA, meaning that expressed TCRB transcripts were what got sequenced. Deep immunoSEQ sequencing was performed on naive, central memory and regulatory T cell samples, with an average of approximately 3.9 million total reads per sample. After sorted cells were lysed in RLT buffer, RNA was extracted with DNase-treated RNeasy Micro or Mini kits, with the choice depending on cell number. To prevent cross-contamination, every cell subset was processed on its own, while patient and healthy donor samples were processed together. The immunoSEQ multiplex PCR was used to amplify TCRB sequences from cDNA, generating 87-bp fragments that spanned the CDR3 region. The amplicons were sequenced using the Illumina HiSeq platform. Regarding the original processing steps: Synthetic template baselines were used to correct PCR bias computationally, reads within Hamming distance 2 were collapsed, and singletons that could not be merged were discarded. Reads were aligned to IMGT to assign V, D and J genes, CDR3 length, and insertions or deletions at six rearrangement sites. Within each subset, clonotype counts were normalized to sorted cell number, and only after that were true diversity and Gini coefficients computed with the tcR R package. The overlap coefficient, calculated on TCRB nucleotide sequences, was used to quantify repertoire sharing. Out-of-frame TCRB sequences from naive cells were analyzed as a proxy for the pre-selection repertoire. This immuneACCESS table, as held by TCRdb, lists in-frame sequences with V and J called but not all clones. Of the missing ones, under half trace to an unresolved V gene in checked studies; the others have no known cause. V and J calls and clone size are copied from that table; D and trimming were computed from the DNA. The table for this sample lists around 600,000 clones; roughly an eighth of them were counted only once. The ten largest clonotypes hold more than 0.1% of the sample.

General findings and caveats noted by the study authors: Naive, central memory and regulatory TCRB repertoires appeared more similar among patients than among healthy donors. Because cDNA was sequenced instead of genomic DNA, highly expressing activated cells could be over-represented, though the groups showed no difference in activation or CD3 levels. Because small numbers of individuals were included in the HLA sub-analyses, any influence of HLA type on TCRB rearrangement was left unresolved. At VDJ recombination sites, patients with type 1 diabetes made fewer insertions and deleted more nucleotides, a pattern implying thymic rearrangement abnormalities. In all four CD4+ subsets, TCRB CDR3 length was moderately but significantly shorter in type 1 diabetes patients. Shorter templates might have been favored by PCR, but patient and control samples were amplified and corrected together, so both groups would have been affected equally by any skew.

The sequence came from a man younger than 45 with type 1 diabetes. Source material: naive CD4+ T cells from blood. The cell subset or site label, read with the paper, signifies: true naive CD4+ T cells. The chain joins TRBV11-2 to TRBJ2-3; 7 junctional bases match TRBD1. The DNA is as follows: TGTGCCAGCAACGTCCCGGGACAGATCACAGATACGCAGTATTTT. Its translation reads: CASNVPGQITDTQYF.